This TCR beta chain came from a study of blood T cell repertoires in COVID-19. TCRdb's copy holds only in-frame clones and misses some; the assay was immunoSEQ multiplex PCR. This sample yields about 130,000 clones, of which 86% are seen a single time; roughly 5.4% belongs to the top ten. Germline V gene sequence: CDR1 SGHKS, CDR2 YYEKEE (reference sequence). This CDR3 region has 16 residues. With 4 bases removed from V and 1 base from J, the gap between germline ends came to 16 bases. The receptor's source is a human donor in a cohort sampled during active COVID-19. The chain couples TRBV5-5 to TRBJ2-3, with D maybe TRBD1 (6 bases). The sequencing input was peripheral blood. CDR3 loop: CASSASWRQGTDTQYF. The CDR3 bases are TGTGCCAGCAGCGCTAGTTGGCGACAGGGCACAGATACGCAGTATTTT.